This T cell receptor beta chain was sequenced for a study of cytomegalovirus exposure and HLA in healthy donors. The PCR contained 60 Vbeta and 13 Jbeta primers. Generated by immunoSEQ multiplex PCR, the TCRdb table keeps only in-frame clones and is missing some. The sample holds over 130,000 clones; 88% are singletons and the top ten take roughly 0.5%. Broader study findings: Reports state that TCR beta sequences accurately predicted most subjects' HLA-A and HLA-B alleles. In a later analysis, several top co-occurrence clusters appeared linked to parvovirus B19, influenza, CMV and Epstein-Barr virus. Later analysis revealed greater clonal expansion in HLA-associated TCR beta chains than in equally common others.

Nominally healthy donors provided the samples, though records likely missed some immune exposures. Concerning this clone: Its target is not known. No conserved phenylalanine or tryptophan ends this CDR3, so it is likely a read error.

This receptor was identified in a middle-aged woman in good health and CMV-seronegative. Material for sequencing was PBMCs.

The CDR3 is CASSSGLRGVEQYL. In DNA, the CDR3 is TGTGCCAGTAGTTCAGGTCTTCGGGGGGTCGAGCAGTACCTC. The chain recombines TRBV19 with TRBJ2-7, with 7 bases identical to TRBD2. After removal of 5 bases from V and 6 bases from J, the junction contained 10 bases not matched to a gene. The CDR3 spans 14 residues. The germline V gene has CDR1 LNHDA and CDR2 SQIVND (reference sequence).